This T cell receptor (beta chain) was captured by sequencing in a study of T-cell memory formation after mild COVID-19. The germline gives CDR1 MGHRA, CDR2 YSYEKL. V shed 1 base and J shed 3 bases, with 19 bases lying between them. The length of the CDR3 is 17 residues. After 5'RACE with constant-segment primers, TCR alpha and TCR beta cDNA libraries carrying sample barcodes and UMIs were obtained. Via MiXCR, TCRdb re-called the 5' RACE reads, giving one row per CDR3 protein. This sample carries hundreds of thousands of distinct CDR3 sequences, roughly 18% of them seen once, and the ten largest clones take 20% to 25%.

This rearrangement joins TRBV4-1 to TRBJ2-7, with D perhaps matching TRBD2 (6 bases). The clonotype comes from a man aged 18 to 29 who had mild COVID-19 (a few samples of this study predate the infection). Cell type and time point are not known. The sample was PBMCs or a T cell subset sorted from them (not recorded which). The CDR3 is CASSQGFGGRPVYEQYF. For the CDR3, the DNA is TGCGCCAGCAGCCAAGGTTTCGGGGGACGGCCGGTCTACGAGCAGTACTTC.